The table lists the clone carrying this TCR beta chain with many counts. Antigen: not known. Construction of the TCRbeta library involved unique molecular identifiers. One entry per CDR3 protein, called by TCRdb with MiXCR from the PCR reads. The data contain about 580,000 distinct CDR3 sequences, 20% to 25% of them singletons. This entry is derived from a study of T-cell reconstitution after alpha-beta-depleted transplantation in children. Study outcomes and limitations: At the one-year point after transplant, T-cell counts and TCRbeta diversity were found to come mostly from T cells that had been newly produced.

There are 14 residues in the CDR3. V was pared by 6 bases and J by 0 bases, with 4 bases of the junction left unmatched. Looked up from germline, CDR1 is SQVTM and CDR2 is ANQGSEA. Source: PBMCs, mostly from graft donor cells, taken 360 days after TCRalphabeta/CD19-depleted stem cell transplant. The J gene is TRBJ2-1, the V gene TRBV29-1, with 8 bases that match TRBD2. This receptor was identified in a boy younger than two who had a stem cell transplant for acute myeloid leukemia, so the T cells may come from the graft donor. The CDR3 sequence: CSVSGGYSYNEQFF. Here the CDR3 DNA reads TGCAGCGTGAGCGGGGGCTACTCCTACAATGAGCAGTTCTTC.